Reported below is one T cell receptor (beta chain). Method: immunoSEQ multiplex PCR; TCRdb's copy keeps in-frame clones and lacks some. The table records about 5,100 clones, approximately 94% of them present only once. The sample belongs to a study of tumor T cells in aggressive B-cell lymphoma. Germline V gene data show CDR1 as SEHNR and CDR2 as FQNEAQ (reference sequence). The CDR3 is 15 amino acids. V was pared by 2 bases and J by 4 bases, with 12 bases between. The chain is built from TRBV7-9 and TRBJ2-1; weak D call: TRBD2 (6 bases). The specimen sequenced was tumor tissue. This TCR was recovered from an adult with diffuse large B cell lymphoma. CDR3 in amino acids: CASSLTGGEYNEQFF. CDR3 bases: TGTGCCAGCAGCTTAACCGGCGGGGAGTACAATGAGCAGTTCTTC.